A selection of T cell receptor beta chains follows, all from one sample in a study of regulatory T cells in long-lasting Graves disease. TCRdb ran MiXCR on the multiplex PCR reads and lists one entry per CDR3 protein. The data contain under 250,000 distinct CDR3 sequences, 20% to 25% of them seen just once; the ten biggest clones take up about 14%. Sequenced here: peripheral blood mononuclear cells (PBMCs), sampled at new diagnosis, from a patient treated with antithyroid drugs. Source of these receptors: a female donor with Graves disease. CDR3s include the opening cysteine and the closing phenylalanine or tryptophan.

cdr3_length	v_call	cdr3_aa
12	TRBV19	CASSAPTEEQYF
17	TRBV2	CASSPAVLQAKDSPLHF
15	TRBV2	CASSERQGLGNIQYF
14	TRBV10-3	CATGTGPSSYEQYF
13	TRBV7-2	CASSRTGGYRLFF
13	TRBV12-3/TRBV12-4	CASSPGTVEKLFF
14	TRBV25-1	CASSEYGSKEEAFF
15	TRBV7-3	CASSLVAGGFNEQFF
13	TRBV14	CASSQGINQPQHF
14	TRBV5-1	CASSPGSANEKLFF
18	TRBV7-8	CASSSGTSGSGGTDTQYF
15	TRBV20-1	CSARDDRSWEWPQHF
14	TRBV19	CASSIGGTNTEAFF
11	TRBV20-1	CGSTNTGELFF
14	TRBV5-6	CASSFLAAPYEQYF
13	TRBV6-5	CASSYSWASEAFF
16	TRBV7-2	CASSLAGETGRNIQYF
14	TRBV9	CASSVVWGATEAFF
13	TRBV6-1	CASSPRGGNTIYF
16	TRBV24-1	CATSATTGRTYNEQFF
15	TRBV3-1	CASSPRDRENYGYTF
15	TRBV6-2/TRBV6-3	CASSRDGYSYNEQFF
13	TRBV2	CASRSGTMNGYTF
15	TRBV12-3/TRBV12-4	CASSEDVGSNQPQHF
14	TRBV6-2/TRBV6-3	CASTSGGKGETQYF
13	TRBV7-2	CASSSTSGYEQYF
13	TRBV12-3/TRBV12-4	CASSFLGEETQYF
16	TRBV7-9	CASSQRGWGHDTEAFF
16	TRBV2	CASWSSGGRDTGELFF
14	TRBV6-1	CASSEPDANYEQYF
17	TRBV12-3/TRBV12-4	CASSFHPTGVPTGELFF